Listed below are T cell receptor beta chains from one sample, sequenced in a study of blood T cells in healthy people across ages. One entry per CDR3 protein results from TCRdb running MiXCR on the 5' RACE reads. The sample contains around 1,000,000 distinct CDR3 sequences, 25% of which appear only once. This sample was shared with a second study, whose subject was T cells of mothers and their children.

The sample consisted of blood. The source is a girl aged 2 to 9 in good health. The CDR3 runs from the conserved cysteine through the conserved F or W. A D gene is named only where the DNA matches it firmly. A row's size may be missing; if present it is once, few, many or a size class.

D gene: TRBD1
J gene: TRBJ1-2
clone size: -
V gene: TRBV29-1
CDR3 protein: CSVPGQGVPFYGYTF
CDR3 DNA: TGCAGCGTACCGGGACAGGGGGTGCCATTCTATGGCTACACCTTC

D gene: -
J gene: TRBJ2-2
clone size: few
V gene: TRBV3-1
CDR3 protein: CASSYPEGVNTGELFF
CDR3 DNA: TGTGCCAGCAGCTACCCCGAGGGGGTGAACACCGGGGAGCTGTTTTTT

D gene: -
J gene: TRBJ1-3
clone size: few
V gene: TRBV13
CDR3 protein: CASSLGFISGNTIYF
CDR3 DNA: TGTGCCAGCAGCCTGGGATTTATCTCTGGAAACACCATATATTTT

D gene: -
J gene: TRBJ1-1
clone size: -
V gene: TRBV4-3
CDR3 protein: CASSQDGWNTEAFF
CDR3 DNA: TGCGCCAGCAGCCAAGACGGCTGGAACACTGAAGCTTTCTTT

D gene: -
J gene: TRBJ2-4
clone size: -
V gene: TRBV29-1
CDR3 protein: CSAIGPAARDQYF
CDR3 DNA: TGCAGCGCGATAGGGCCCGCGGCGCGGGACCAGTACTTC

D gene: -
J gene: TRBJ2-5
clone size: -
V gene: TRBV4-1
CDR3 protein: CASSQDNSRIPSRYF
CDR3 DNA: TGCGCCAGCAGCCAAGATAACTCCCGTATTCCGTCGCGGTACTTC

D gene: -
J gene: TRBJ2-5
clone size: -
V gene: TRBV12-3/TRBV12-4
CDR3 protein: CASSLPFKGVETQYF
CDR3 DNA: TGTGCCAGCAGTTTACCCTTTAAGGGGGTTGAGACCCAGTACTTC

D gene: -
J gene: TRBJ2-3
clone size: -
V gene: TRBV29-1
CDR3 protein: CSVRRGSADTQYF
CDR3 DNA: TGCAGCGTGAGGCGGGGATCAGCAGATACGCAGTATTTT

D gene: TRBD1
J gene: TRBJ1-1
clone size: few
V gene: TRBV20-1
CDR3 protein: CSARPVTGVFPEAFF
CDR3 DNA: TGCAGTGCTAGGCCCGTAACAGGGGTTTTTCCTGAAGCTTTCTTT

D gene: -
J gene: TRBJ1-3
clone size: once
V gene: TRBV20-1
CDR3 protein: CSASVSGRGNTIYF
CDR3 DNA: TGCAGTGCTAGTGTGTCGGGGAGAGGAAACACCATATATTTT

D gene: -
J gene: TRBJ2-7
clone size: -
V gene: TRBV27
CDR3 protein: CASSPLGTIYGQYF
CDR3 DNA: TGTGCCAGCAGTCCTCTTGGGACAATCTACGGGCAGTACTTC

D gene: -
J gene: TRBJ2-2
clone size: -
V gene: TRBV29-1
CDR3 protein: CSVPGPNTGELFF
CDR3 DNA: TGCAGCGTTCCGGGCCCTAACACCGGGGAGCTGTTTTTT

D gene: -
J gene: TRBJ2-5
clone size: -
V gene: TRBV28
CDR3 protein: CASSFTGEGETQYF
CDR3 DNA: TGTGCCAGCAGTTTCACGGGGGAAGGAGAGACCCAGTACTTC

D gene: -
J gene: TRBJ2-3
clone size: -
V gene: TRBV6-5
CDR3 protein: CASSYSPDSSPAAF
CDR3 DNA: TGTGCCAGCAGTTACTCGCCAGACAGTTCTCCCGCTGCCTTT

D gene: -
J gene: TRBJ2-3
clone size: -
V gene: TRBV12-5
CDR3 protein: CASGFFRSTDTQYF
CDR3 DNA: TGTGCTAGTGGATTTTTCCGGAGCACAGATACGCAGTATTTT

D gene: TRBD1
J gene: TRBJ2-5
clone size: -
V gene: TRBV9
CDR3 protein: CASSAAGTGKETQYF
CDR3 DNA: TGTGCCAGCAGCGCAGCCGGGACAGGGAAAGAGACCCAGTACTTC

D gene: -
J gene: TRBJ1-2
clone size: -
V gene: TRBV20-1
CDR3 protein: CSARDSPRPEDGYTF
CDR3 DNA: TGCAGTGCTAGAGATTCCCCCCGCCCGGAGGATGGCTACACCTTC

D gene: -
J gene: TRBJ2-5
clone size: -
V gene: TRBV6-5
CDR3 protein: CASSPGLPQETQYF
CDR3 DNA: TGTGCCAGCAGCCCCGGACTGCCCCAAGAGACCCAGTACTTC

D gene: -
J gene: TRBJ2-6
clone size: few
V gene: TRBV28
CDR3 protein: CASSPVSSGANVLTF
CDR3 DNA: TGTGCCAGCAGTCCCGTGAGCTCTGGGGCCAACGTCCTGACTTTC

D gene: -
J gene: TRBJ2-6
clone size: -
V gene: TRBV4-3
CDR3 protein: CASSQDQGSGANVLTF
CDR3 DNA: TGTGCCAGCAGCCAAGATCAAGGGTCTGGGGCCAACGTCCTGACTTTC

D gene: -
J gene: TRBJ2-7
clone size: -
V gene: TRBV7-6
CDR3 protein: CASSHGPSYEQYF
CDR3 DNA: TGTGCCAGCAGCCATGGGCCCTCCTACGAGCAGTACTTC

D gene: -
J gene: TRBJ2-1
clone size: few
V gene: TRBV20-1
CDR3 protein: CSATVTRSGSSYNEQFF
CDR3 DNA: TGCAGTGCTACCGTGACTAGAAGCGGGTCATCCTACAATGAGCAGTTCTTC